This T cell receptor beta chain was sequenced for a study of cytomegalovirus exposure and HLA in healthy donors. Study-wide findings and caveats: According to a later analysis, donors in an Asian-associated ancestry cluster reportedly had fewer N-insertions than the roughly 720-donor mean. As a later analysis revealed, most CMV-associated TCR beta chains appeared HLA-restricted. In a later analysis, around 18,000 TCR beta sequences were associated with HLA alleles at 0.05 false discovery rate.

The PCR made use of 60 Vbeta and 13 Jbeta primers. Sequencing was performed with immunoSEQ multiplex PCR; in TCRdb, only in-frame clones are kept and a portion is missing. The sample shows approximately 90,000 clones, roughly 80% of them seen only once. In regard to this clone: No antigen is known for it.

Germline V gives CDR1 MDHEN, CDR2 SYDVKM. The J segment lost 1 base and the V segment lost 3 bases, leaving 5 bases of the junction unmatched. CDR3 size: 16 residues. The sequence came from a man aged 35-49 years in good health and CMV-seronegative. What was sequenced was PBMCs. This sequence joins TRBV28 and TRBJ2-7, with 11 bases that match TRBD2. The CDR3 sequence is CASSLGGTSGSYEQYF. CDR3 DNA: TGTGCCAGCAGTTTGGGCGGGACTAGCGGTTCCTACGAGCAGTACTTC.